Detailed here is one T cell receptor beta chain. What it recognizes is unknown. This specimen belongs to a study of blood T cells in healthy people across ages. General observations from the study: Age advanced and TCR beta diversity per million T cells fell, roughly linearly.

V shed 0 bases and J shed 8 bases, with 10 bases lying between them. The CDR3 has 13 residues. Per the germline V gene, CDR1 is ENHRY and CDR2 is SYGVKD. A sample-barcoded 5' primer and a J-beta primer mix were used in a second PCR of about 7 to 12 cycles. Every sample produced at least 2.5 million CDR3-containing paired-end reads. TCRdb re-analysed the 5' RACE reads in MiXCR, keeping a single row per CDR3 protein. Of approximately 780,000 distinct CDR3 sequences in the sample, under 30% are singletons; the top ten hold about 3%. The sample was also linked to a second study, of T cells of mothers and their children.

The specimen sequenced was blood. This receptor was obtained from a boy between 5 and 17 years old in good health. This sequence joins TRBV10-3 and TRBJ1-2; perhaps TRBD1 as D (5 bases). The CDR3 is CAISESTERGYTF. The CDR3 bases are TGTGCCATCAGTGAGTCGACAGAACGCGGCTACACCTTC.